These T cell receptor beta chains were read from a single sample in a study of T cells in Graves' hyperthyroidism and ophthalmopathy. TCRdb ran MiXCR on the multiplex PCR reads and lists one entry per CDR3 protein. The data hold roughly 290,000 distinct CDR3 sequences, with 15% to 20% observed a single time. Sequenced input: blood. The receptors were gathered from an older woman with Graves' ophthalmopathy. Both conserved end residues are part of each CDR3. Fields, in order: D gene, clone size, V gene, J gene, CDR3 DNA, CDR3 protein. A D gene is named only where the DNA matches it firmly. Clone size is not always given. Where it is, it says once, few, many or a class for expanded clones.

-	-	TRBV25-1	TRBJ2-1	TGTGCCAGCAGTGGGCTCAGGGCGGACAATGAGCAGTTCTTC	CASSGLRADNEQFF
-	-	TRBV5-4	TRBJ2-7	TGTGCCAGCAGCCGTTCATACAATGAGCAGTACTTC	CASSRSYNEQYF
TRBD2	few	TRBV24-1	TRBJ2-1	TGTGCCACCAGCGCGGGACTAGCGGGCGTACCGACCTACAATGAGCAGTTCTTC	CATSAGLAGVPTYNEQFF
TRBD1	-	TRBV20-1	TRBJ1-1	TGCAGTGCTATCACAGGGGTTCCGGACACTGAAGCTTTCTTT	CSAITGVPDTEAFF
TRBD2	many	TRBV11-1	TRBJ2-1	TGTGCCAGCAGCCCCGCCCTAGCGGGAGGGTGCAATGAGCAGTTCTTC	CASSPALAGGCNEQFF
-	many	TRBV5-4	TRBJ2-5	TGTGCCAGCAGCTCGTCGGACCCGTACCAAGAGACCCAGTACTTC	CASSSSDPYQETQYF
-	many	TRBV18	TRBJ2-5	TGTGCCAGCTCAGCACTAGACCAAGAGACCCAGTACTTC	CASSALDQETQYF
-	-	TRBV6-9	TRBJ2-1	TGTGCCTGCAGTTACGGCTCCTACAATGAGCAGTTCTTC	CACSYGSYNEQFF
TRBD1	many	TRBV3-1	TRBJ1-2	TGTGCCAGCAGCCAGACCAGATGGGACAGGGCGAATGGCTACACCTTC	CASSQTRWDRANGYTF
-	-	TRBV9	TRBJ1-4	TGTGCCAGCAGCTTTGACAGACCTAATGAAAAACTGTTTTTT	CASSFDRPNEKLFF
-	-	TRBV2	TRBJ1-1	TGTGCCAGCAGCCAACCCGCAGGGTTCATTTTCTCTGAAGCTTTCTTT	CASSQPAGFIFSEAFF
-	-	TRBV7-2	TRBJ2-7	TGTGCCAGCAGCTTACCCCCCCTGACCTACGAGCAGTACTTC	CASSLPPLTYEQYF
-	many	TRBV2	TRBJ2-2	TGTGCCAGCAGTGAAACAGATTACACCGGGGAGCTGTTTTTT	CASSETDYTGELFF
-	-	TRBV28	TRBJ2-5	TGTGCCAGCAGTTTTCCCAACCAAGAGACCCAGTACTTC	CASSFPNQETQYF
-	-	TRBV30	TRBJ2-7	TGTGCCTGGAGTGTACCCAGGGACTCCTACGAGCAGTACTTC	CAWSVPRDSYEQYF
TRBD1	many	TRBV27	TRBJ1-5	TGTGCCAGCAGTTTAACAACAGGGGAAAATCAGCCCCAGCATTTT	CASSLTTGENQPQHF
TRBD1	many	TRBV12-3/TRBV12-4	TRBJ1-1	TGTGCCAGCAGTTTAGATGACAGGGTCTTGGGCACTGAAGCTTTCTTT	CASSLDDRVLGTEAFF
-	-	TRBV4-3	TRBJ2-7	TGCGCCAGCAGCCCAGTCTTTTCGGGGGAGCAGTACTTC	CASSPVFSGEQYF
TRBD2	few	TRBV6-1	TRBJ2-7	TGTGCCAGCAGTGCCCTCCTAGCGGGAGTTTTCTACGAGCAGTACTTC	CASSALLAGVFYEQYF
TRBD1	few	TRBV12-3/TRBV12-4	TRBJ1-3	TGTGCCAGCAGACTTACAGGGGCATCTGGAAACACCATATATTTT	CASRLTGASGNTIYF
TRBD2	many	TRBV7-9	TRBJ2-7	TGTGCCAGCAGCTTAGGTTGGAGTAGCGGGGTTACCTACGAGCAGTACTTC	CASSLGWSSGVTYEQYF
TRBD2	once	TRBV5-4	TRBJ2-1	TGTGCCAGCAGCTTGGGAGCGGGGGGTTACAATGAGCAGTTCTTC	CASSLGAGGYNEQFF
-	many	TRBV2	TRBJ1-1	TGTGCCAGCAGTGAAGAAGGGGCCCCTGAAGCTTTCTTT	CASSEEGAPEAFF
-	many	TRBV3-1	TRBJ1-2	TGTGCCAGCAGCCAAGCGGAGCAGGGGTATGGCTACACCTTC	CASSQAEQGYGYTF